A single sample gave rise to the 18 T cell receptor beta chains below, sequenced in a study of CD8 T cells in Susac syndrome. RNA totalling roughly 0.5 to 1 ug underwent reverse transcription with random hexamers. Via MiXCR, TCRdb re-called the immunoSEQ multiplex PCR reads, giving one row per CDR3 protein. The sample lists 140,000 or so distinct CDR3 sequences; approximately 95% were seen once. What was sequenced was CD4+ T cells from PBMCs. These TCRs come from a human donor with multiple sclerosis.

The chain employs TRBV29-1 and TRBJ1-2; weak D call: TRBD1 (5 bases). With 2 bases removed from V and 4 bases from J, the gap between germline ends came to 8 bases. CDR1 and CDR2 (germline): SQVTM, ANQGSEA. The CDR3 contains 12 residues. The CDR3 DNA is TGCAGCGTTGAATGGGACCGCTATGGCTACACCTTC. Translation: CSVEWDRYGYTF. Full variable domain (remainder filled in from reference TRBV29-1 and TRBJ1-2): SAVISQKPSRDICQRGTSLTIQCQVDSQVTMMFWYRQQPGQSLTLIATANQGSEATYESGFVIDKFPISRPNLTFSTLTVSNMSPEDSSIYLCSVEWDRYGYTFGSGTRLTVV.

The chain's CDR3 is CASRGQNTYEQYF. Written as DNA, the CDR3 is TGTGCCAGCCGGGGGCAGAATACTTACGAGCAGTACTTC. The rearrangement uses TRBV28 and TRBJ2-7; D assignment may be TRBD1 or TRBD2 (6 bases each). The CDR3 has 13 residues. Trimming took 8 bases from V and 4 from J, leaving 15 bases between them. CDR1 is MDHEN, CDR2 SYDVKM, per germline.

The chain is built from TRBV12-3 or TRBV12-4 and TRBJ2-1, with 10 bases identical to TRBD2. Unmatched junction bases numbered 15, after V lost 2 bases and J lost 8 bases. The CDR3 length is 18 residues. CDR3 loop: CASSLWVSGGPLAYEQFF. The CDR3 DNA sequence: TGTGCCAGCAGTTTATGGGTTAGCGGGGGGCCCCTCGCCTATGAGCAGTTCTTC.

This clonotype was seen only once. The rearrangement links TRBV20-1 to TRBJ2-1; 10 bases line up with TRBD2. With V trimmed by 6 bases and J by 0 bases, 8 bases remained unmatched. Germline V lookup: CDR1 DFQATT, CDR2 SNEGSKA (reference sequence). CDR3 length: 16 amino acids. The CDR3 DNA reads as TGCAGTGCCTCTCCCCTAGCGGGGGACTCCTACAATGAGCAGTTCTTC. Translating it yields CSASPLAGDSYNEQFF.

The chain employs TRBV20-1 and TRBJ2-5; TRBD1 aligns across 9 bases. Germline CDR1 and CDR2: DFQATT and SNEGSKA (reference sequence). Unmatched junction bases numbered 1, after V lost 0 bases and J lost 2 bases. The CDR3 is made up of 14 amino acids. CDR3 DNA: TGCAGTGCTAGAGAAGGGACAGGGCAAGAGACCCAGTACTTC. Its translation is CSAREGTGQETQYF.

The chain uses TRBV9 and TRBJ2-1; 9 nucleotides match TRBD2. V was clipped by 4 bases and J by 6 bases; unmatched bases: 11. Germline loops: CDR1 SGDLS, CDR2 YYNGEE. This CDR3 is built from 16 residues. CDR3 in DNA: TGTGCCAGCAGCACAGTCCCCCTAGCGGGGCGCAATGAGCAGTTCTTC. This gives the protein CASSTVPLAGRNEQFF.

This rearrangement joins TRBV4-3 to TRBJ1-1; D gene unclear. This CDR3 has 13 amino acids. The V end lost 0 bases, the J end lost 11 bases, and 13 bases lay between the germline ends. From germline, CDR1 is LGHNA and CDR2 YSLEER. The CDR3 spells CASSQESGYDAFF. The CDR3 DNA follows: TGCGCCAGCAGCCAAGAAAGTGGGTATGACGCTTTCTTT.

CDR3 residues: CASSRDRGFYNEQFF. CDR3 nucleotides: TGTGCCAGCAGCCGCGACAGGGGGTTTTACAATGAGCAGTTCTTC. The V call is TRBV5-6, the J call TRBJ2-1, with TRBD1 matching over 9 bases. With V trimmed by 4 bases and J by 4 bases, 6 bases remained unmatched. From germline, CDR1 is SGHDT and CDR2 YYEEEE. The CDR3 consists of 15 residues.

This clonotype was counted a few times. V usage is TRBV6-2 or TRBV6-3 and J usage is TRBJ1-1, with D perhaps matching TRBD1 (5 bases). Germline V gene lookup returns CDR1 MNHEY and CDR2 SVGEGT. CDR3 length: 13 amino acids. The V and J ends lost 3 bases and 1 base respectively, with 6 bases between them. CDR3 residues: CASSYTGNTEAFF. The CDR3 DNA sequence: TGTGCCAGCAGTTATACAGGGAACACTGAAGCTTTCTTT.

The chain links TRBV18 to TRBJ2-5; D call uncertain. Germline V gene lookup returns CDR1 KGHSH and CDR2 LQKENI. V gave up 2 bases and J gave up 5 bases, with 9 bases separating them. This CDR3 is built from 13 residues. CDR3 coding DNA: TGTGCCAGCTCACCAGGAGTTGGGGAGACCCAGTACTTC. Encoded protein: CASSPGVGETQYF.

The CDR3 region has the DNA TGTGCCAGCAGTGAAGAGGCAGTTCCGCAAGAGACCCAGTACTTC. Its protein is CASSEEAVPQETQYF. This chain uses TRBV2 with TRBJ2-5; D is ambiguous. The V end lost 1 base, the J end lost 2 bases, and 11 bases lay between the germline ends. CDR1 is SNHLY and CDR2 is FYNNEI in the germline V gene. The CDR3 consists of 15 residues.

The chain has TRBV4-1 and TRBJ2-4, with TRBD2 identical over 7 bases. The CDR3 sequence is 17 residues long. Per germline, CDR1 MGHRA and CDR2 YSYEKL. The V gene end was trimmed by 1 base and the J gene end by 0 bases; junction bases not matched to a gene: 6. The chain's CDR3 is CASSQGRGGRAKNIQYF. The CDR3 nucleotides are TGCGCCAGCAGCCAAGGGCGGGGAGGGAGAGCCAAAAACATTCAGTACTTC.

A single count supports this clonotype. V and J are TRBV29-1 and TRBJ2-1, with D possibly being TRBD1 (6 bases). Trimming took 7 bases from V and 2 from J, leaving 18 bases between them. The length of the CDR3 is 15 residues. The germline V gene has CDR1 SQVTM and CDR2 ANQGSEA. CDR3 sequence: CSANGGGGTYNEQFF. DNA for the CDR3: TGCAGCGCTAACGGTGGTGGGGGCACCTACAATGAGCAGTTCTTC.

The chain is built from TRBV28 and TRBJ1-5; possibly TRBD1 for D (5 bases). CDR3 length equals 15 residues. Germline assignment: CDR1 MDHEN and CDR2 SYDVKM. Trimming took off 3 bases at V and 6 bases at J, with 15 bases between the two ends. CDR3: CASSLNTGGSQPQHF. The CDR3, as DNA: TGTGCCAGCAGTTTGAACACGGGGGGGTCTCAGCCCCAGCATTTT.

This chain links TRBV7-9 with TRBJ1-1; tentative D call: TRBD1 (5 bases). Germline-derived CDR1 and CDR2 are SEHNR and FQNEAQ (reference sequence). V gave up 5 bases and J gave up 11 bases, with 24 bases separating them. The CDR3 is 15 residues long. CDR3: CASSPSLGSGDRAFF. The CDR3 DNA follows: TGTGCCAGCAGCCCGAGTCTGGGTTCGGGGGATCGGGCTTTCTTT.

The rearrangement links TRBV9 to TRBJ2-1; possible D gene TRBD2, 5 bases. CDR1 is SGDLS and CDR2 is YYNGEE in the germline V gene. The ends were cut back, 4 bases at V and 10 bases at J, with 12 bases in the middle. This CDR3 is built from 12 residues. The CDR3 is CASSPPGLEQFF. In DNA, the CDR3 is TGTGCCAGCAGCCCCCCGGGATTAGAGCAGTTCTTC.

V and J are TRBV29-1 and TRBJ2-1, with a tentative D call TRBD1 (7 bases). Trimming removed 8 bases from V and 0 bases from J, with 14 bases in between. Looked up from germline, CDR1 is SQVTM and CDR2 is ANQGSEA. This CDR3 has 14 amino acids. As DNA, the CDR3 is TGCAGCCTACGTCAGGGGGGCTCCTACAATGAGCAGTTCTTC. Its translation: CSLRQGGSYNEQFF.

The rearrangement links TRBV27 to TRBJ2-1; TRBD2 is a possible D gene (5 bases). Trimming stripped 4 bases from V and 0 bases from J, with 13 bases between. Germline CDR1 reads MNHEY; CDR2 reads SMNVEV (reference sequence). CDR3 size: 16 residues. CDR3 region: CASSSMGSISYNEQFF. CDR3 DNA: TGTGCCAGCAGTTCGATGGGGAGTATCTCCTACAATGAGCAGTTCTTC.